This T cell receptor beta chain emerged from a study of sequential checkpoint blockade in melanoma. For the study at large: After nivolumab or ipilimumab alone, about 22 patients had week-13 rebiopsies.

Treatment denoted: randomized to nivolumab then ipilimumab (arm A) or the reverse (arm B). The protocol was immunoSEQ multiplex PCR, while the TCRdb copy is restricted to in-frame clones and leaves out a portion. This sample has around 10,000 clones, with under 30% found just once. There are 13 residues in the CDR3. Unmatched junction bases numbered 4, after V lost 4 bases and J lost 6 bases. Germline V gene sequence: CDR1 LNHDA, CDR2 SQIVND (reference sequence). Sequenced here: tumor tissue (inferred from file names), sampled from a patient given nivolumab and ipilimumab in sequence. The V and J genes are TRBV19 and TRBJ2-7; TRBD1 matches at 9 bases. The sequence came from a human donor with melanoma. CDR3 bases: TGTGCCAGTAGTAACCGGGACAGGGTCGAGCAGTACTTC. It yields the protein CASSNRDRVEQYF.